This T cell receptor beta chain is from a study of blood T cell repertoires in COVID-19. Here immunoSEQ multiplex PCR was the method, and the copy in TCRdb shows in-frame clones only, minus some. Of roughly 230,000 clones in the sample, around 85% were seen once. Trimming removed 10 bases from V and 8 bases from J; junction bases left unmatched: 13. CDR3 length equals 14 residues. Germline V gene data show CDR1 as LNHDA and CDR2 as SQIVND (reference sequence). The sequenced sample consisted of peripheral blood. The sequence was collected from a woman of 80 years or more with acute or convalescent COVID-19. The chain links TRBV19 to TRBJ2-1; 8 bases fit TRBD2. For the CDR3, the DNA is TGTGCCATCTCTTTAAGCGGGAGAGGACATGAGCAGTTCTTC. Its protein product is CAISLSGRGHEQFF.